The clone carrying this T cell receptor (beta chain) was observed a few times. Its antigen is still unknown. The data derive from a study of blood T cells in healthy people across ages. Findings of the study overall: When set beside aged donors, long-lived donors presented more naive CD4+ cells and higher diversity. Shifts in expanded clonotypes may have been confounded by donor CMV status, which was unknown.

It was with a sample-barcoded 5' primer and a J-beta primer mix that a second PCR of roughly 7 to 12 cycles was run. TCRdb itself ran the 5' RACE reads through MiXCR, one entry per CDR3 protein. Of hundreds of thousands of distinct CDR3 sequences listed, 20% to 25% are singletons. The CDR3 covers 15 residues. Trimming took 0 bases from V and 8 from J; bases not matched to a gene: 6. Germline V gene data show CDR1 as MGHRA and CDR2 as YSYEKL. The receptor comes from a man in his 70s in good health. This chain connects TRBV4-1 to TRBJ1-4; 7 bases are shared with TRBD1. Sample: blood. The CDR3 is CASSQEGRGKEKLFF. Written as DNA, the CDR3 is TGCGCCAGCAGCCAAGAGGGCAGGGGGAAGGAAAAACTGTTTTTT.